The clone carrying this T cell receptor (beta chain) showed up just once. The germline V gene encodes CDR1 SGHNT and CDR2 YENEEA. The CDR3 consists of 17 residues. The ends lost 4 bases at V and 1 base at J; junction bases unmatched: 12. Profiling relied on immunoSEQ multiplex PCR, and the TCRdb table lists in-frame clones only, not all of them. The sample lists 250,000 to 350,000 clones; 89% were seen once. This record belongs to a study of blood T cell repertoires in COVID-19. This receptor was taken from a woman aged 40 to 50 who had recovered from COVID-19. The material sequenced was peripheral blood. The chain recombines TRBV11-3 with TRBJ2-7; 8 nucleotides line up with TRBD2. CDR3 amino acids: CASSSRTGGLRSYEQYF. In nucleotides, the CDR3 is TGTGCCAGCAGCTCTAGGACGGGGGGGCTTAGGTCCTACGAGCAGTACTTC.